This entry lists 31 T cell receptor beta chains sequenced from one sample in a study of blood T cell repertoires in COVID-19. Using immunoSEQ multiplex PCR, the repertoire was profiled, and TCRdb retains in-frame clones only, with some absent. This sample has 150,000 or so clones, with about four fifths found just once. The sample consisted of PBMCs or T cells enriched from blood (not recorded which). The receptors were gathered from a man aged 50 or older who had recovered from COVID-19.

The V call is TRBV12-3 or TRBV12-4, the J call TRBJ1-2; D ambiguous. This CDR3 comprises 12 residues. Trimming stripped 3 bases from V and 3 bases from J, with 5 bases between. CDR3 sequence: CASSFTDYGYTF. The CDR3 DNA is TGTGCCAGCAGTTTTACGGACTATGGCTACACCTTC.

The V call is TRBV27, the J call TRBJ1-1, with a tentative D call TRBD1 (5 bases). Germline V gene lookup returns CDR1 MNHEY and CDR2 SMNVEV (reference sequence). CDR3 length: 14 amino acids. The V and J ends lost 6 bases and 1 base respectively, with 12 bases between them. Here the CDR3 reads CASRPGGWNTEAFF. The CDR3 DNA is TGTGCCAGCAGGCCGGGGGGGTGGAACACTGAAGCTTTCTTT.

This clone came up a few times. The gene calls are TRBV19 and TRBJ2-5; weak D call: TRBD2 (6 bases). The CDR3 has 13 amino acids. Germline loops: CDR1 LNHDA, CDR2 SQIVND (reference sequence). The V gene lost 3 bases and the J gene lost 5 bases, with 10 bases spanning the gap. CDR3 in amino acids: CASSMGRGETQYF. As DNA, the CDR3 is TGTGCCAGTAGTATGGGCCGGGGGGAGACCCAGTACTTC. Complete variable domain (other parts from reference TRBV19 and TRBJ2-5): DGGITQSPKYLFRKEGQNVTLSCEQNLNHDAMYWYRQDPGQGLRLIYYSQIVNDFQKGDIAEGYSVSREKKESFPLTVTSAQKNPTAFYLCASSMGRGETQYFGPGTRLLVL.

The rearrangement uses TRBV9 and TRBJ2-3; 8 nucleotides line up with TRBD2. The CDR3 has 16 residues. V shed 4 bases, J shed 2 bases, and the junction held 9 bases outside the gene matches. Germline CDR1 SGDLS, CDR2 YYNGEE. CDR3: CASSPATSGFTDTQYF. CDR3 sequence (DNA): TGTGCCAGCAGCCCTGCAACTAGCGGATTCACAGATACGCAGTATTTT. The full variable domain, rest sourced from reference TRBV9 and TRBJ2-3, is DSGVTQTPKHLITATGQRVTLRCSPRSGDLSVYWYQQSLDQGLQFLIQYYNGEERAKGNILERFSAQQFPDLHSELNLSSLELGDSALYFCASSPATSGFTDTQYFGPGTRLTVL.

The chain uses TRBV6-2 or TRBV6-3 and TRBJ2-5; 8 bases line up with TRBD2. V shed 1 base, J shed 4 bases, and the junction held 11 bases outside the gene matches. Germline V gene sequence: CDR1 MNHEY, CDR2 SVGEGT. This CDR3 comprises 17 residues. The CDR3 loop reads CASSYLAGIELLETQYF. DNA for the CDR3: TGTGCCAGCAGTTACTTAGCGGGGATCGAACTATTAGAGACCCAGTACTTC.

V is TRBV5-1 and J is TRBJ1-6, with 11 bases matching TRBD1. CDR3 length equals 15 residues. V trimming: 4 bases; J trimming: 8 bases; junction bases outside the gene matches: 5. Germline values: CDR1 SGHRS, CDR2 YFSETQ. The CDR3 reads CASSIPGQGDSPLHF. CDR3 sequence (DNA): TGCGCCAGCAGCATTCCGGGACAGGGGGATTCACCCCTCCACTTT.

V usage is TRBV24-1 and J usage is TRBJ2-3; 8 bases match TRBD1. The V segment lost 4 bases and the J segment 4 bases; nucleotides outside the gene matches: 3. Germline V CDR1 and CDR2: KGHDR, SFDVKD. The CDR3 sequence is 14 residues long. CDR3 residues: CATSDPTGADTQYF. The CDR3, as DNA: TGTGCCACCAGTGACCCGACAGGGGCAGATACGCAGTATTTT.

The chain uses TRBV19 and TRBJ1-1; D not resolved. V was pared by 5 bases and J by 5 bases, with 18 bases between. CDR1 and CDR2 from the germline V gene are LNHDA and SQIVND (reference sequence). The CDR3 consists of 15 residues. The CDR3 DNA reads as TGTGCCAGTAGTCCACGGGCGGGCCTAGAGACTGAAGCTTTCTTT. This codes for CASSPRAGLETEAFF.

The rearrangement uses TRBV6-5 and TRBJ2-5; D is ambiguous. Germline V lookup: CDR1 MNHEY, CDR2 SVGAGI. V was clipped by 6 bases and J by 1 base, with 12 bases between them. The length of the CDR3 is 14 residues. Here the CDR3 reads CASRTELFQETQYF. The CDR3, as DNA: TGTGCCAGCAGGACTGAATTATTCCAAGAGACCCAGTACTTC.

This clone was picked up a small number of times. The same CDR3 can be traced to other DNA sequences in this sample. This chain connects TRBV5-4 to TRBJ2-7, with TRBD1 matching 8 bases. This CDR3 contains 14 residues. Germline V lookup: CDR1 SGHNT, CDR2 YYREEE (reference sequence). Trimming took 4 bases from V and 4 from J; bases not matched to a gene: 7. The CDR3 sequence: CASSPGQGGYEQYF. The CDR3 nucleotides are TGTGCCAGCAGCCCAGGACAGGGAGGATACGAGCAGTACTTC.

This clone was seen more than once but under ten times. This chain joins TRBV14 and TRBJ2-7, with 12 nucleotides matching TRBD2. The CDR3 totals 16 residues. With V trimmed by 1 base and J by 6 bases, 7 bases remained unmatched. Germline V gene data show CDR1 as SGHDN and CDR2 as FVKESK. The CDR3 region has the DNA TGTGCCAGCAGCCAAGTCGGGGCTAGCGGGGGGGGCGAGCAGTACTTC. Residues: CASSQVGASGGGEQYF.

CDR3 loop: CASSTIQGAETQYF. CDR3 in DNA: TGTGCCAGCAGTACAATACAGGGTGCGGAGACCCAGTACTTC. The chain recombines TRBV27 with TRBJ2-5; D is perhaps TRBD1 (6 bases). Germline V lookup: CDR1 MNHEY, CDR2 SMNVEV (reference sequence). The V end lost 5 bases, the J end lost 5 bases, and 15 bases lay between the germline ends. The CDR3 length is 14 residues.

The chain has TRBV19 and TRBJ1-1; 7 nucleotides match TRBD1. CDR1 and CDR2 from the germline V gene are LNHDA and SQIVND (reference sequence). This CDR3 has 11 residues. V trimming: 7 bases; J trimming: 11 bases; junction bases outside the gene matches: 7. The CDR3 DNA reads TGTGCCAGTAAGGACAGGTTAACTGCTTTCTTT. Protein: CASKDRLTAFF.

This clone was seen more than once but under ten times. The rearrangement joins TRBV19 to TRBJ2-1, with 8 bases matching TRBD1. Unmatched junction bases numbered 9, after V lost 1 base and J lost 4 bases. The germline V gene has CDR1 LNHDA and CDR2 SQIVND (reference sequence). The CDR3 length is 17 residues. The CDR3, as DNA: TGTGCCAGTAGTATAGGTCAGTCAGGGGGCGCATACAATGAGCAGTTCTTC. This translates into CASSIGQSGGAYNEQFF.

The V and J genes are TRBV6-5 and TRBJ1-4; D is ambiguous. CDR3 length: 14 amino acids. Germline CDR1 reads MNHEY; CDR2 reads SVGAGI. V was cut by 7 bases and J by 5 bases, with 14 bases left in between. The CDR3: CASKEYRRNEKLFF. CDR3 sequence (DNA): TGTGCCAGCAAGGAATACAGAAGGAATGAAAAACTGTTTTTT.

V usage is TRBV7-2 and J usage is TRBJ1-2; 11 bases are a match to TRBD1. V lost 2 bases and J lost 8; bases outside the gene matches: 10. Germline CDR1 and CDR2: SGHTA and FQGNSA. The CDR3 contains 16 residues. CDR3 region: CASSLNSGQGAGGYTF. DNA for the CDR3: TGTGCCAGCAGCTTAAACTCCGGACAGGGGGCGGGCGGCTACACCTTC. Using reference TRBV7-2 and TRBJ1-2 for the parts outside the CDR3, the full variable domain is GAGVSQSPSNKVTEKGKDVELRCDPISGHTALYWYRQSLGQGLEFLIYFQGNSAPDKSGLPSDRFSAERTGGSVSTLTIQRTQQEDSAVYLCASSLNSGQGAGGYTFGSGTRLTVV.

This clone came up a few times. The rearrangement joins TRBV11-2 to TRBJ1-1, with 7 bases identical to TRBD1. V lost 3 bases, J lost 4 bases, and 2 bases stayed unmatched. Per the germline V gene, CDR1 is SGHAT and CDR2 is FQNNGV. CDR3 length: 13 amino acids. CDR3 loop: CASSFTGATEAFF. The CDR3 region has the DNA TGTGCCAGCAGCTTTACAGGGGCCACTGAAGCTTTCTTT. The variable domain in full, with the rest retrieved from reference TRBV11-2 and TRBJ1-1, is EAGVAQSPRYKIIEKRQSVAFWCNPISGHATLYWYQQILGQGPKLLIQFQNNGVVDDSQLPKDRFSAERLKGVDSTLKIQPAKLEDSAVYLCASSFTGATEAFFGQGTRLTVV.

This clone was recorded a few times. The chain links TRBV3-1 (or the pseudogene TRBV3-2) to TRBJ1-6; 7 bases match TRBD1. The CDR3 is 14 amino acids. Germline V CDR1 and CDR2: LGHDT, YNNKEL (reference sequence). V was pared by 4 bases and J by 7 bases, with 4 bases of the junction left unmatched. The CDR3 here is CASSPQGRNSPLHF. CDR3 coding DNA: TGTGCCAGCAGCCCACAGGGGAGGAATTCACCCCTCCACTTT.

The V and J genes are TRBV3-1 (or the pseudogene TRBV3-2) and TRBJ2-3, with D uncertain. CDR3 length equals 14 residues. V lost 4 bases to trimming and J lost 0 bases, with 8 bases between them. Looked up from germline, CDR1 is LGHDT and CDR2 is YNNKEL (reference sequence). The CDR3 DNA follows: TGTGCCAGCAGCCCACGACTGAGCACAGATACGCAGTATTTT. Translation: CASSPRLSTDTQYF.

V and J are TRBV20-1 and TRBJ2-4; 10 nucleotides line up with TRBD2. The trim removed 3 bases at V and 1 base at J, leaving 6 bases unmatched. CDR1 DFQATT and CDR2 SNEGSKA come from the germline V gene (reference sequence). This CDR3 is built from 16 residues. The CDR3 DNA reads TGCAGTGCTAGTAGAGCGGGGGGGCTCGCCAAAAACATTCAGTACTTC. Its protein is CSASRAGGLAKNIQYF.

The CDR3 sequence: CASSLGQGTEQFF. The CDR3 DNA is TGCGCCAGCAGCCTGGGACAGGGCACTGAGCAGTTCTTC. The gene calls are TRBV5-1 and TRBJ2-1, with 9 bases matching TRBD1. This CDR3 region has 13 residues. J gave up 9 bases and V 4 bases, and 5 bases lay outside the gene matches. CDR1 is SGHRS and CDR2 is YFSETQ in the germline V gene.

V usage is TRBV25-1 and J usage is TRBJ1-5, with 10 bases fitting TRBD1. J was trimmed by 4 bases and V by 3 bases; bases with no gene match: 6. The CDR3 is made up of 16 amino acids. Germline lookup yields CDR1 MGHDK and CDR2 SYGVNS. The CDR3 region has the DNA TGTGCCAGCAGTGACAGACAGGGGGCCTTTAATCAGCCCCAGCATTTT. Amino acids: CASSDRQGAFNQPQHF.

The chain carries TRBV6-1 and TRBJ2-7; TRBD1 matches at 9 bases. V lost 3 bases and J lost 6; bases outside the gene matches: 3. The CDR3 length is 13 residues. Germline-derived CDR1 and CDR2 are MNHNS and SASEGT. CDR3 in amino acids: CASSDGTGLEQYF. The DNA of the CDR3 is TGTGCCAGCAGTGACGGGACAGGGCTCGAGCAGTACTTC.

This clone was counted only a few times. This rearrangement joins TRBV3-1 (or the pseudogene TRBV3-2) to TRBJ1-5; 7 positions agree with TRBD1. The CDR3 contains 13 residues. Germline CDR1 reads LGHDT; CDR2 reads YNNKEL (reference sequence). Unmatched junction bases numbered 2, after V lost 4 bases and J lost 5 bases. The CDR3: CASSLQGDQPQHF. CDR3 DNA: TGTGCCAGCAGCCTCCAGGGGGATCAGCCCCAGCATTTT.

Regarding this clone: Other DNA sequences in this specimen translate into the identical CDR3. V gene TRBV5-1 combines with J gene TRBJ1-1, with D possibly TRBD1 on 6 matching bases. The V gene lost 4 bases and the J gene lost 0 bases, with 10 bases spanning the gap. The length of the CDR3 is 14 residues. The germline V gene has CDR1 SGHRS and CDR2 YFSETQ. The CDR3 loop is CASSPGTLNTEAFF. The CDR3 DNA is TGCGCCAGCAGCCCAGGGACACTGAACACTGAAGCTTTCTTT.

The rearrangement joins TRBV24-1 to TRBJ2-1, with D possibly being TRBD2 (7 bases). The CDR3 has 14 residues. Between the trimmed V and J ends, which lost 8 bases and 7 bases, there was a span of 17 bases. Germline V gene data show CDR1 as KGHDR and CDR2 as SFDVKD. The CDR3 region has the DNA TGTGCCACCACGGCGGGGGCCCTAGTAAATGAGCAGTTCTTC. Encoded protein: CATTAGALVNEQFF.

This clone has just one count. The V gene is TRBV4-1, the J gene TRBJ1-2; D not certain. CDR3 size: 15 residues. V lost 3 bases, J lost 4 bases, and 15 bases lay in between. CDR1 MGHRA and CDR2 YSYEKL come from the germline V gene. The CDR3 spells CASSQGGPDSYGYTF. DNA of the CDR3: TGCGCCAGCAGCCAGGGCGGGCCAGATTCCTATGGCTACACCTTC.

The rearrangement uses TRBV7-2 and TRBJ1-1; the D gene is possibly TRBD1 (5 bases). The CDR3 covers 13 residues. The ends were cut back, 5 bases at V and 4 bases at J, with 11 bases in the middle. Germline CDR1 reads SGHTA; CDR2 reads FQGNSA. The CDR3 coding sequence is TGTGCCAGCAGCCCTCGACAGACCACTGAAGCTTTCTTT. Its protein product is CASSPRQTTEAFF.

The CDR3 DNA is TGTGCCAGCAGCTTACAGAGCGGTGGCAATCAGCCCCAGCATTTT. Translation gives CASSLQSGGNQPQHF. The V and J genes are TRBV7-6 and TRBJ1-5; no clear D gene. The V end was cut by 2 bases, the J end by 2 bases, with 10 bases between. Germline loops: CDR1 SGHVS, CDR2 FNYEAQ. The CDR3 extends over 15 amino acids.

The genes are TRBV7-9 and TRBJ2-1, with D tentatively TRBD1 (5 bases). V lost 1 base and J 4 bases, leaving 14 bases between the germline ends. This CDR3 region has 16 residues. Germline CDR1 SEHNR, CDR2 FQNEAQ (reference sequence). The CDR3 sequence: CASSLGLVGPYNEQFF. CDR3 bases: TGTGCCAGCAGCTTAGGGTTGGTGGGGCCTTACAATGAGCAGTTCTTC. Using reference TRBV7-9 and TRBJ2-1 for the parts outside the CDR3, the full variable domain is DTGVSQNPRHKITKRGQNVTFRCDPISEHNRLYWYRQTLGQGPEFLTYFQNEAQLEKSRLLSDRFSAERPKGSFSTLEIQRTEQGDSAMYLCASSLGLVGPYNEQFFGPGTRLTVL.

The chain has TRBV20-1 and TRBJ1-2; D may be TRBD1 (5 bases). From germline, CDR1 is DFQATT and CDR2 SNEGSKA (reference sequence). This CDR3 has 11 amino acids. The V and J ends lost 4 bases and 7 bases respectively, with 10 bases between them. In DNA form, the CDR3 reads TGCAGTGCTAACCCCGGGGGTGGCTACACCTTC. This gives the protein CSANPGGGYTF.